This paragraph reports one TCR beta chain. Its target is not known. These data are taken from a study of cytomegalovirus exposure and HLA in healthy donors. Whole-study context: Later analysis reported that the approximately 120 validation repertoires shared the platform of the 500 to 850 first-cohort repertoires. Study-level findings and limits: The classifier reportedly diagnosed cytomegalovirus status with high specificity and sensitivity.

Sequencing used immunoSEQ multiplex PCR; TCRdb keeps in-frame clones, though not all of them. The table records about 190,000 clones, roughly 80% of them present only once. Sequences were obtained from PBMCs. The source is a man aged 18-30 years in good health and CMV-seropositive.

Written as DNA, the CDR3 is TGTGCCAGCATGGAGGAGGGAAAACTGTTTTTT. Encoded protein: CASMEEGKLFF. The chain has TRBV2 and TRBJ1-4; D is uncertain. Germline V gene lookup returns CDR1 SNHLY and CDR2 FYNNEI. The CDR3 is 11 amino acids. Trimming took off 7 bases at V and 10 bases at J, with 10 bases between the two ends.